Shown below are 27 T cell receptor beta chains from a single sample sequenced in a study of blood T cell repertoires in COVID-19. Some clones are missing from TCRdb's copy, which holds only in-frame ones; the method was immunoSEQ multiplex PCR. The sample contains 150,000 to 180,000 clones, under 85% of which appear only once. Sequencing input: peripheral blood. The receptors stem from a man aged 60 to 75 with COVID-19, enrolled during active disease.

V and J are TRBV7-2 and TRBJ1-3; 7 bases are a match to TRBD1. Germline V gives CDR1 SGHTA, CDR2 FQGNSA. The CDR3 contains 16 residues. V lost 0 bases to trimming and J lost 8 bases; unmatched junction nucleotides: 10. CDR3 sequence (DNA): TGTGCCAGCAGCTTAGCAAGACAGGGAACGGGATACACCATATATTTT. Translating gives CASSLARQGTGYTIYF.

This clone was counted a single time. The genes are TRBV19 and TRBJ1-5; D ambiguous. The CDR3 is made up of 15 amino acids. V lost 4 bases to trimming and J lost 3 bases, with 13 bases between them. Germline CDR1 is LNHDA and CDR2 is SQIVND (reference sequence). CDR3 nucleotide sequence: TGTGCCAGTAGTAAAAACGTGGCATTCAATCAGCCCCAGCATTTT. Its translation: CASSKNVAFNQPQHF. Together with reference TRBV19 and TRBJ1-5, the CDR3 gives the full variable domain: DGGITQSPKYLFRKEGQNVTLSCEQNLNHDAMYWYRQDPGQGLRLIYYSQIVNDFQKGDIAEGYSVSREKKESFPLTVTSAQKNPTAFYLCASSKNVAFNQPQHFGDGTRLSIL.

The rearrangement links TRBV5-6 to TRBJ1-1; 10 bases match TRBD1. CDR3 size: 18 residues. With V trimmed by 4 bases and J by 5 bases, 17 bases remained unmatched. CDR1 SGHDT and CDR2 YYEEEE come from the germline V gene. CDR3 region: CASSLLYGDRGIETEAFF. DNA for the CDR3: TGTGCCAGCAGCCTCCTCTACGGGGACAGGGGAATCGAGACTGAAGCTTTCTTT. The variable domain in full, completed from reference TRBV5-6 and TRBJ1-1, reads DAGVTQSPTHLIKTRGQQVTLRCSPKSGHDTVSWYQQALGQGPQFIFQYYEEEERQRGNFPDRFSGHQFPNYSSELNVNALLLGDSALYLCASSLLYGDRGIETEAFFGQGTRLTVV.

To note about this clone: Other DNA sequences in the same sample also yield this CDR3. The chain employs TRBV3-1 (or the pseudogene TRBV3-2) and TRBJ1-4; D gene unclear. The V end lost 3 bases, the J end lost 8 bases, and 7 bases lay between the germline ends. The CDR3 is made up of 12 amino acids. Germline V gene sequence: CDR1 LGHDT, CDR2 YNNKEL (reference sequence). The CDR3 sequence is CASSQGGEKLFF. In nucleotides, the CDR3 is TGTGCCAGCAGCCAGGGAGGGGAAAAACTGTTTTTT.

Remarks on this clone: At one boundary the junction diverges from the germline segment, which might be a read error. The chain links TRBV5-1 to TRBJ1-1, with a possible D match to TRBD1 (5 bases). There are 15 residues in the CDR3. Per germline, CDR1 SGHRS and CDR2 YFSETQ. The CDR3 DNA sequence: TGCGCCCGCAGGGCCCGGGGGGGTCTAGGCACTGAAGCTTTCTTT. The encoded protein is CARRARGGLGTEAFF.

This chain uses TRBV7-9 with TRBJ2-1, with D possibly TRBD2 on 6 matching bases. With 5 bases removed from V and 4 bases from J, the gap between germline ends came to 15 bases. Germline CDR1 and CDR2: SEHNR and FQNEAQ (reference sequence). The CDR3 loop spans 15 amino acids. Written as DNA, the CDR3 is TGTGCCAGCAGCCCCCTATTGGGAGGTTACAATGAGCAGTTCTTC. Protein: CASSPLLGGYNEQFF.

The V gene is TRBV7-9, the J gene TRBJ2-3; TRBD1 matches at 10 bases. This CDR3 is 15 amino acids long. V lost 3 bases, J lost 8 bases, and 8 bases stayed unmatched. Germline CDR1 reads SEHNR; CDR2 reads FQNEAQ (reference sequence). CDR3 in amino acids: CASSLGTGESLTQYF. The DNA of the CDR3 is TGTGCCAGCAGCTTGGGGACAGGGGAGTCTCTTACGCAGTATTTT.

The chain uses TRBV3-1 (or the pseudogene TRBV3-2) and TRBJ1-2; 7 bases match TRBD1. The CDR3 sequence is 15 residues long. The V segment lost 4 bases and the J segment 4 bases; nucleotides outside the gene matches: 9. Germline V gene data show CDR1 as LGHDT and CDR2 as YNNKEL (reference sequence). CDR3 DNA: TGTGCCAGCAGCCCATTCCAGGGGGGCGGCTATGGCTACACCTTC. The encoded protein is CASSPFQGGGYGYTF.

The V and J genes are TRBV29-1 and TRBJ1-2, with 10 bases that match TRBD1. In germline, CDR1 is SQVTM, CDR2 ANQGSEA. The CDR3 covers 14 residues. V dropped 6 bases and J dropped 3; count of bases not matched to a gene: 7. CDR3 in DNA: TGCAGCGTCAACCCCGGGACAGGGGACTATGGCTACACCTTC. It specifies CSVNPGTGDYGYTF.

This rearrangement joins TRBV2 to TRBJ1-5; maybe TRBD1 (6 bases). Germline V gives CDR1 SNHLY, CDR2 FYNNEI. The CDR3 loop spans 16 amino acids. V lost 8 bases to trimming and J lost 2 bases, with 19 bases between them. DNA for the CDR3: TGTGCCAGCTCCGGGGGGGGCGCCTGGGGCAATCAGCCCCAGCATTTT. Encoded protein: CASSGGGAWGNQPQHF.

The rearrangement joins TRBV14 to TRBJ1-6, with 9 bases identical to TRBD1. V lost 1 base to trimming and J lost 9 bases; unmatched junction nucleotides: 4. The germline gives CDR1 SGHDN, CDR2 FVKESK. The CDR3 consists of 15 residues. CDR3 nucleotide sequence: TGTGCCAGCAGCCAAGGGGGACAGGGAAGTTCACCCCTCCACTTT. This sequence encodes CASSQGGQGSSPLHF.

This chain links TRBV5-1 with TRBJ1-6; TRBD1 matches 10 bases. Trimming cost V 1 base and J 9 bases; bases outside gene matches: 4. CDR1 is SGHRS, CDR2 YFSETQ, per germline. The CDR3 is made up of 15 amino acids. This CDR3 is CASSLLGQGSSPLHF. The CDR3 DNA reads TGCGCCAGCAGCTTGTTGGGACAGGGGAGTTCACCCCTCCACTTT.

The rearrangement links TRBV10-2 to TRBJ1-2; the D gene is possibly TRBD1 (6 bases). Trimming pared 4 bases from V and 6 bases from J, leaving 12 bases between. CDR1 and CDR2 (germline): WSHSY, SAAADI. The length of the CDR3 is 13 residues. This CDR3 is CASSVRTVDGYTF. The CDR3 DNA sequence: TGCGCCAGCAGTGTCCGGACAGTCGATGGCTACACCTTC.

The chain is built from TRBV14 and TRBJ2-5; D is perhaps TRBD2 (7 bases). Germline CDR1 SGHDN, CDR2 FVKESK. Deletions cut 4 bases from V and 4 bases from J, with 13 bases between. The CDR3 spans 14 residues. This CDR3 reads CASSRGGPPETQYF. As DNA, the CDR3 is TGTGCCAGCAGCCGGGGGGGCCCGCCAGAGACCCAGTACTTC. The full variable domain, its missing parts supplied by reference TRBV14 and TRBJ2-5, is EAGVTQFPSHSVIEKGQTVTLRCDPISGHDNLYWYRRVMGKEIKFLLHFVKESKQDESGMPNNRFLAERTGGTYSTLKVQPAELEDSGVYFCASSRGGPPETQYFGPGTRLLVL.

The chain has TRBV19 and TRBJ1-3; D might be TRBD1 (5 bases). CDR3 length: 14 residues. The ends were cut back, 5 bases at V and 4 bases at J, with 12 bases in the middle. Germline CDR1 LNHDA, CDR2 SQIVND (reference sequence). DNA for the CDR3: TGTGCCAGTAGTCGGGCAGGGCACGGAAACACCATATATTTT. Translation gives CASSRAGHGNTIYF.

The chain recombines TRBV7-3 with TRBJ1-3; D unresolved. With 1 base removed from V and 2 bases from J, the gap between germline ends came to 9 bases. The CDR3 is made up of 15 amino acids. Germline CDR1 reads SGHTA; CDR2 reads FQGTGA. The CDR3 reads CASSLRAEPGNTIYF. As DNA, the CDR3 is TGTGCCAGCAGCTTAAGGGCTGAGCCTGGAAACACCATATATTTT.

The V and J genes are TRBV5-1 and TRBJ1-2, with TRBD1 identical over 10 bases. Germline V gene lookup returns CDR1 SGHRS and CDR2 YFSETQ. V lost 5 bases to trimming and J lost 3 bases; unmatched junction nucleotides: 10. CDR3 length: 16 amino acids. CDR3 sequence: CASRSNFGTGDYGYTF. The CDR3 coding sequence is TGCGCCAGCAGATCAAACTTCGGGACAGGGGACTATGGCTACACCTTC.

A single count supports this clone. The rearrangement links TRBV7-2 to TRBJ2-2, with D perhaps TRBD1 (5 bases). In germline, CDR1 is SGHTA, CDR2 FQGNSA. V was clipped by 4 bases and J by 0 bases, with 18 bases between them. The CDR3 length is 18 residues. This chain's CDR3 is CASSSLVQGPANTGELFF. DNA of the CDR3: TGTGCCAGCAGCTCCTTGGTGCAGGGCCCCGCGAACACCGGGGAGCTGTTTTTT.

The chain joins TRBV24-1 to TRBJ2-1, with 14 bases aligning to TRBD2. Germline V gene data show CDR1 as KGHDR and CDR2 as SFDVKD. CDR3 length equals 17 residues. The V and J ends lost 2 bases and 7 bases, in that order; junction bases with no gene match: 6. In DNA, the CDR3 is TGTGCCACCAGTGATTCCCGACTAGCGGGGGGGCGAAATGAGCAGTTCTTC. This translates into CATSDSRLAGGRNEQFF.

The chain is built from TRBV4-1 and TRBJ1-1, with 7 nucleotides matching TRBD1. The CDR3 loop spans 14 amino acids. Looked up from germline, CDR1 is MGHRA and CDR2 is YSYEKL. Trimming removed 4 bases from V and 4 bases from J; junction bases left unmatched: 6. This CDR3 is CASSPDRVVTEAFF. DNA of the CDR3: TGCGCCAGCAGCCCCGACAGGGTGGTCACTGAAGCTTTCTTT.

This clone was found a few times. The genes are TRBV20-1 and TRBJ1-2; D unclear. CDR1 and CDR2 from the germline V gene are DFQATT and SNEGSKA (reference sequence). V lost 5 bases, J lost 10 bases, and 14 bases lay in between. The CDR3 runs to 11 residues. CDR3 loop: CSAEGKSVYTF. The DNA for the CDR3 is TGCAGTGCTGAGGGCAAATCCGTCTACACCTTC.

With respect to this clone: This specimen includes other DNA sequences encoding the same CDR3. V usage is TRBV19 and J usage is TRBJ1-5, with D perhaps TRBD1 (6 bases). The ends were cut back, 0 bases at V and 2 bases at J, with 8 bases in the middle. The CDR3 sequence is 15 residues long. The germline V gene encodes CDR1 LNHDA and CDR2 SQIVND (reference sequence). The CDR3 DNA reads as TGTGCCAGTAGTATAGACAGACAGGGCAATCAGCCCCAGCATTTT. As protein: CASSIDRQGNQPQHF. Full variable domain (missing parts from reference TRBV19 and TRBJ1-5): DGGITQSPKYLFRKEGQNVTLSCEQNLNHDAMYWYRQDPGQGLRLIYYSQIVNDFQKGDIAEGYSVSREKKESFPLTVTSAQKNPTAFYLCASSIDRQGNQPQHFGDGTRLSIL.

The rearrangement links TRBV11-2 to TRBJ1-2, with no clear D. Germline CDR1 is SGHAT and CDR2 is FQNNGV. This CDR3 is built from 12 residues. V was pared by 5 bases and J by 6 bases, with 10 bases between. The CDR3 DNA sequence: TGTGCCAGCAGCCCCGTACTTCATGGCTACACCTTC. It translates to CASSPVLHGYTF.

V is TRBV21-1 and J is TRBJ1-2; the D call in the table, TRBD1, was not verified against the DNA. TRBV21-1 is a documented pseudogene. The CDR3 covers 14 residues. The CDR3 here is CASTLKDRGRGYTF. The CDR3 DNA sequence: TGTGCCAGCACCCTAAAGGACAGGGGGCGCGGCTACACCTTC.

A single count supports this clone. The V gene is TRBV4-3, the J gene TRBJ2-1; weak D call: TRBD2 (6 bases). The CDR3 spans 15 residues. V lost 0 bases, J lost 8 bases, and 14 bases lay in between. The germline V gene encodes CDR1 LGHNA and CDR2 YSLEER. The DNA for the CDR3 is TGCGCCAGCAGCCAAGAACCTCTAGCGTCCGATGAGCAGTTCTTC. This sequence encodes CASSQEPLASDEQFF.

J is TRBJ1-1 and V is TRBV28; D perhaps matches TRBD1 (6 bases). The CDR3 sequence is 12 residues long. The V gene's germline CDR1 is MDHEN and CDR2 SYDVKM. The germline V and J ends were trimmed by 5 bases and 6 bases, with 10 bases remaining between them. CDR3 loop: CASSQGSPEAFF. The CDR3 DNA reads TGTGCCAGCAGTCAGGGGTCTCCTGAAGCTTTCTTT.

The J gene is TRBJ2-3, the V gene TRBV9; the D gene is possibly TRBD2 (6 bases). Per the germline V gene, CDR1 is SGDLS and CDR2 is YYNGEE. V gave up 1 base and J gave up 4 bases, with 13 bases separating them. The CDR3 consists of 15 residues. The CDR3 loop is CASSVMRGGADTQYF. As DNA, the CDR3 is TGTGCCAGCAGCGTAATGCGGGGCGGGGCAGATACGCAGTATTTT.